This is a list of T cell receptor beta chains from one sample in a study of blood T cells in healthy people across ages. TCRdb re-called the 5' RACE reads with MiXCR, one entry per CDR3 protein. The data hold approximately 600,000 distinct CDR3 sequences, with 58% observed a single time. The sequenced sample was blood. Receptors originate from a man between 60 and 75 years old in good health. The CDR3 runs from the conserved cysteine through the conserved F or W. A D gene is named only where the DNA matches it firmly. A row's size may be missing; if present it is once, few, many or a size class.

d_call: TRBD1
clone_size: NA
j_call: TRBJ1-2
v_call: TRBV6-6
cdr3_aa: CASSYAGQGRRKGYTF
cdr3_nt: TGTGCCAGCAGTTACGCAGGACAGGGAAGACGGAAAGGCTACACCTTC

d_call: NA
clone_size: once
j_call: TRBJ2-7
v_call: TRBV6-5
cdr3_aa: CASSYSRDFNNEQYF
cdr3_nt: TGTGCCAGCAGTTACTCCAGGGACTTTAACAATGAGCAGTACTTC

d_call: NA
clone_size: few
j_call: TRBJ2-1
v_call: TRBV5-1
cdr3_aa: CASSLYNSISYNEQFF
cdr3_nt: TGCGCCAGCAGCTTGTACAACAGCATCTCCTACAATGAGCAGTTCTTC

d_call: NA
clone_size: NA
j_call: TRBJ2-7
v_call: TRBV20-1
cdr3_aa: CSARADWGRYEQYF
cdr3_nt: TGCAGTGCTAGGGCGGATTGGGGGAGGTACGAGCAGTACTTC

d_call: TRBD1
clone_size: few
j_call: TRBJ2-6
v_call: TRBV6-6
cdr3_aa: CASSLPGQRPGANVLTF
cdr3_nt: TGTGCCAGCAGTTTGCCGGGACAGAGACCTGGGGCCAACGTCCTGACTTTC

d_call: TRBD1
clone_size: NA
j_call: TRBJ1-4
v_call: TRBV2
cdr3_aa: CVSSRDRGNEKLFF
cdr3_nt: TGTGTCAGCAGTCGCGACAGGGGAAATGAAAAACTGTTTTTT

d_call: NA
clone_size: many
j_call: TRBJ1-1
v_call: TRBV18
cdr3_aa: CASSDMPNTEAFF
cdr3_nt: TGTGCCAGCTCAGACATGCCGAACACTGAAGCTTTCTTT

d_call: NA
clone_size: NA
j_call: TRBJ2-1
v_call: TRBV4-2
cdr3_aa: CASSQAQASGVLDNEQFF
cdr3_nt: TGTGCCAGCAGCCAAGCCCAGGCCAGTGGAGTACTGGACAATGAGCAGTTCTTC

d_call: TRBD2
clone_size: few
j_call: TRBJ2-1
v_call: TRBV29-1
cdr3_aa: CSVQGAGGGSSSYNEQFF
cdr3_nt: TGCAGCGTCCAGGGCGCGGGAGGCGGGTCCAGCTCCTACAATGAGCAGTTCTTC

d_call: TRBD1
clone_size: NA
j_call: TRBJ2-7
v_call: TRBV18
cdr3_aa: CASSPRRQGVSYEQYF
cdr3_nt: TGTGCCAGCTCACCGAGGCGCCAGGGGGTCTCCTACGAGCAGTACTTC

d_call: TRBD1
clone_size: NA
j_call: TRBJ1-4
v_call: TRBV15
cdr3_aa: CATSREQTGATNEKLFF
cdr3_nt: TGTGCCACCAGCAGGGAACAAACAGGGGCAACTAATGAAAAACTGTTTTTT

d_call: TRBD1
clone_size: NA
j_call: TRBJ2-7
v_call: TRBV6-2/TRBV6-3
cdr3_aa: CASNYPTGGVYEQYF
cdr3_nt: TGTGCCAGCAATTACCCTACAGGGGGCGTCTACGAGCAGTACTTC

d_call: NA
clone_size: NA
j_call: TRBJ1-1
v_call: TRBV20-1
cdr3_aa: CSAPVVNTEAFF
cdr3_nt: TGCAGTGCTCCTGTGGTAAACACTGAAGCTTTCTTT

d_call: TRBD1
clone_size: NA
j_call: TRBJ1-2
v_call: TRBV3-1
cdr3_aa: CASSPRQGHGYTF
cdr3_nt: TGTGCCAGCAGCCCCCGACAGGGCCACGGCTACACCTTC

d_call: NA
clone_size: once
j_call: TRBJ2-4
v_call: TRBV5-8
cdr3_aa: CASSLRRPIAKNIQYF
cdr3_nt: TGTGCCAGCAGCTTGAGGAGACCGATAGCCAAAAACATTCAGTACTTC

d_call: NA
clone_size: NA
j_call: TRBJ2-5
v_call: TRBV7-8
cdr3_aa: CASSLFTETQYF
cdr3_nt: TGTGCCAGCAGCTTATTCACAGAGACCCAGTACTTC

d_call: NA
clone_size: NA
j_call: TRBJ1-2
v_call: TRBV11-3
cdr3_aa: CATSRAFNYGYTF
cdr3_nt: TGTGCCACCTCTAGGGCTTTTAACTATGGCTACACCTTC

d_call: NA
clone_size: NA
j_call: TRBJ1-2
v_call: TRBV20-1
cdr3_aa: CSARGPGRVNYGYTF
cdr3_nt: TGCAGTGCTAGAGGCCCGGGACGGGTTAACTATGGCTACACCTTC

d_call: NA
clone_size: few
j_call: TRBJ2-7
v_call: TRBV6-2/TRBV6-3
cdr3_aa: CASSYSGVPGEQYF
cdr3_nt: TGTGCCAGCAGTTACTCAGGGGTACCAGGGGAGCAGTACTTC

d_call: NA
clone_size: once
j_call: TRBJ2-5
v_call: TRBV6-6
cdr3_aa: CASSYGQRGETQYF
cdr3_nt: TGTGCCAGCAGTTATGGGCAACGGGGAGAGACCCAGTACTTC

d_call: TRBD1
clone_size: NA
j_call: TRBJ2-7
v_call: TRBV7-9
cdr3_aa: CASSPPGQGGIKQYF
cdr3_nt: TGTGCCAGCAGCCCGCCGGGACAGGGGGGTATAAAGCAGTACTTC

d_call: NA
clone_size: NA
j_call: TRBJ2-5
v_call: TRBV15
cdr3_aa: CATSRRTAASETQYF
cdr3_nt: TGTGCCACCAGCAGACGGACAGCCGCCTCAGAGACCCAGTACTTC

d_call: TRBD1
clone_size: few
j_call: TRBJ2-3
v_call: TRBV5-1
cdr3_aa: CASSPQGAGPVDTQYF
cdr3_nt: TGCGCCAGCAGCCCGCAGGGGGCAGGGCCGGTAGATACGCAGTATTTT

d_call: NA
clone_size: NA
j_call: TRBJ2-1
v_call: TRBV7-9
cdr3_aa: CASSFRADRVREQFF
cdr3_nt: TGTGCCAGCAGCTTTAGGGCGGATCGAGTTCGGGAGCAGTTCTTC

d_call: NA
clone_size: NA
j_call: TRBJ2-3
v_call: TRBV18
cdr3_aa: CASSPLSGTSTDTQYF
cdr3_nt: TGTGCCAGCTCACCACTGTCCGGAACTAGCACAGATACGCAGTATTTT

d_call: NA
clone_size: few
j_call: TRBJ2-5
v_call: TRBV4-1
cdr3_aa: CASSHPRQTQYF
cdr3_nt: TGCGCCAGCAGCCATCCCCGACAGACCCAGTACTTC

d_call: NA
clone_size: NA
j_call: TRBJ2-2
v_call: TRBV6-5
cdr3_aa: CASGASGVATGELFF
cdr3_nt: TGTGCCAGCGGAGCATCAGGGGTCGCCACCGGGGAGCTGTTTTTT

d_call: NA
clone_size: NA
j_call: TRBJ1-1
v_call: TRBV20-1
cdr3_aa: CSAPGARGTEAFF
cdr3_nt: TGCAGTGCCCCCGGGGCCAGGGGTACTGAAGCTTTCTTT

d_call: TRBD1
clone_size: many
j_call: TRBJ2-5
v_call: TRBV12-3/TRBV12-4
cdr3_aa: CASSPGGRHQETQYF
cdr3_nt: TGTGCCAGCAGTCCAGGGGGACGGCACCAAGAGACCCAGTACTTC

d_call: NA
clone_size: NA
j_call: TRBJ2-3
v_call: TRBV5-1
cdr3_aa: CASSSTGPGTDTQYF
cdr3_nt: TGCGCCAGCAGCTCGACAGGCCCTGGCACAGATACGCAGTATTTT

d_call: NA
clone_size: NA
j_call: TRBJ2-5
v_call: TRBV10-3
cdr3_aa: CATAPGGGETQYF
cdr3_nt: TGTGCCACGGCCCCCGGGGGCGGGGAGACCCAGTACTTC

d_call: TRBD1
clone_size: NA
j_call: TRBJ1-5
v_call: TRBV20-1
cdr3_aa: CSARVPTGVGNQPQHF
cdr3_nt: TGCAGTGCTAGAGTCCCAACAGGGGTGGGCAATCAGCCCCAGCATTTT

d_call: TRBD1
clone_size: NA
j_call: TRBJ2-5
v_call: TRBV29-1
cdr3_aa: CSVRTRDRARVGLQETQYF
cdr3_nt: TGCAGCGTTCGTACCCGGGACAGGGCCCGGGTAGGGTTGCAAGAGACCCAGTACTTC

d_call: NA
clone_size: NA
j_call: TRBJ2-7
v_call: TRBV5-1
cdr3_aa: CASSPGPGVYEQYF
cdr3_nt: TGCGCCAGCAGCCCGGGACCTGGGGTCTACGAGCAGTACTTC

d_call: TRBD2
clone_size: NA
j_call: TRBJ2-1
v_call: TRBV12-3/TRBV12-4
cdr3_aa: CASSLSGGAVVEQFF
cdr3_nt: TGTGCCAGCAGCCTCAGCGGGGGGGCCGTCGTTGAGCAGTTCTTC

d_call: TRBD2
clone_size: NA
j_call: TRBJ2-3
v_call: TRBV5-1
cdr3_aa: CASSSGWKRDTDTQYF
cdr3_nt: TGCGCCAGCAGCTCTGGATGGAAGCGGGACACAGATACGCAGTATTTT

d_call: TRBD1
clone_size: NA
j_call: TRBJ2-7
v_call: TRBV20-1
cdr3_aa: CSAAGTGTYEQYF
cdr3_nt: TGCAGTGCCGCCGGGACAGGGACCTACGAGCAGTACTTC

d_call: TRBD1
clone_size: once
j_call: TRBJ2-7
v_call: TRBV5-1
cdr3_aa: CASSPVTGGLYEQYF
cdr3_nt: TGCGCCAGCAGCCCTGTTACAGGGGGCCTCTACGAGCAGTACTTC

d_call: NA
clone_size: NA
j_call: TRBJ2-1
v_call: TRBV9
cdr3_aa: CASSVVAGPAFF
cdr3_nt: TGTGCCAGCAGCGTAGTGGCAGGGCCCGCGTTCTTC

d_call: TRBD2
clone_size: once
j_call: TRBJ2-3
v_call: TRBV9
cdr3_aa: CASSAIFSGIRTDTQYF
cdr3_nt: TGTGCCAGCAGCGCAATTTTTAGCGGGATTCGCACAGATACGCAGTATTTT

d_call: NA
clone_size: NA
j_call: TRBJ2-3
v_call: TRBV7-9
cdr3_aa: CASSLQEPDTQYF
cdr3_nt: TGTGCCAGCAGCTTACAGGAACCAGATACGCAGTATTTT